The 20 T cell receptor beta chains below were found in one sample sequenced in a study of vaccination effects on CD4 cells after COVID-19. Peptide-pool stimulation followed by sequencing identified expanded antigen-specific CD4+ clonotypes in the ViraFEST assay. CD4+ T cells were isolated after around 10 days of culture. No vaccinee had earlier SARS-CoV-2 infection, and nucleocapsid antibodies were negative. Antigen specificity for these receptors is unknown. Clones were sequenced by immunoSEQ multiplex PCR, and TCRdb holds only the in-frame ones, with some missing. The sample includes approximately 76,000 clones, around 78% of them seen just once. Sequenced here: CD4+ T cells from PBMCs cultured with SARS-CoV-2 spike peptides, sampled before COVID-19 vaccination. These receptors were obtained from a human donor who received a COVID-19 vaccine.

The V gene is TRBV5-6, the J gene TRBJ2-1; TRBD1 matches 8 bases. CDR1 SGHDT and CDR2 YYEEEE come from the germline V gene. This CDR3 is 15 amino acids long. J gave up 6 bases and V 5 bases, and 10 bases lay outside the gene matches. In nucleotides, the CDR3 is TGTGCCAGCAGTGAGCTTACAGGGGGAATCAATGAGCAGTTCTTC. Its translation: CASSELTGGINEQFF.

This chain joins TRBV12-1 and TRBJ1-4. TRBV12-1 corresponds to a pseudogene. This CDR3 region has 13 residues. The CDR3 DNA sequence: TGTGCCAGTCGCGGACCGTATAATGAAAAACTGTTTTTT. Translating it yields CASRGPYNEKLFF.

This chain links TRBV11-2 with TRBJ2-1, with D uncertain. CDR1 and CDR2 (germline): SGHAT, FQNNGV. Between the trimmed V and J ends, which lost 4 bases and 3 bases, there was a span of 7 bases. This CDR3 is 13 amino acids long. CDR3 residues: CASSSRIYNEQFF. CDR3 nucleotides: TGTGCCAGCAGCTCCCGGATCTACAATGAGCAGTTCTTC.

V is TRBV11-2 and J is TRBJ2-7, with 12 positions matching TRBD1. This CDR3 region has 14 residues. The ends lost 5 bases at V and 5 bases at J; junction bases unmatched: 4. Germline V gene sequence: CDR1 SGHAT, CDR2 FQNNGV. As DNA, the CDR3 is TGTGCCAGCAGCCCCGGGACAGGGGGCGACGAGCAGTACGTC. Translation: CASSPGTGGDEQYV.

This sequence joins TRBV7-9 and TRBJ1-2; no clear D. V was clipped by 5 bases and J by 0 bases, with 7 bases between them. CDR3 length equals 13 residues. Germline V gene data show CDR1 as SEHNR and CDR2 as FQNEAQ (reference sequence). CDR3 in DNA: TGTGCCAGCAGCACCACAGCTAACTATGGCTACACCTTC. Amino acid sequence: CASSTTANYGYTF. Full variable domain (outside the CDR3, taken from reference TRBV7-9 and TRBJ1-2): DTGVSQNPRHKITKRGQNVTFRCDPISEHNRLYWYRQTLGQGPEFLTYFQNEAQLEKSRLLSDRFSAERPKGSFSTLEIQRTEQGDSAMYLCASSTTANYGYTFGSGTRLTVV.

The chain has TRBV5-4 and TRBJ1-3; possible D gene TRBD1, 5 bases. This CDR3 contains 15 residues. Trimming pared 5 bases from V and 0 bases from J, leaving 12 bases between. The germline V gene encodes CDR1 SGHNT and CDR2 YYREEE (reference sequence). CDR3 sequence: CASSPGAYSGNTIYF. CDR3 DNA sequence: TGTGCCAGCAGTCCTGGGGCCTACTCTGGAAACACCATATATTTT.

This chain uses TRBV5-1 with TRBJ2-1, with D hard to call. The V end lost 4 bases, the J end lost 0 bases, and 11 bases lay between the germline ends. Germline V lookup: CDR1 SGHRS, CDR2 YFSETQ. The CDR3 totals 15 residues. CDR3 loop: CASSPSWSSYNEQFF. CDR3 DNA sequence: TGCGCCAGCAGCCCCAGTTGGAGCTCCTACAATGAGCAGTTCTTC.

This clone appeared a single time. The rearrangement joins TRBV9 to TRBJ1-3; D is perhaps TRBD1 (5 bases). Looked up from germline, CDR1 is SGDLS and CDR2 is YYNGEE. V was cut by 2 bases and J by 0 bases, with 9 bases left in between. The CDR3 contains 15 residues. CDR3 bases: TGTGCCAGCAGCGTCGGGACCAACTCTGGAAACACCATATATTTT. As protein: CASSVGTNSGNTIYF.

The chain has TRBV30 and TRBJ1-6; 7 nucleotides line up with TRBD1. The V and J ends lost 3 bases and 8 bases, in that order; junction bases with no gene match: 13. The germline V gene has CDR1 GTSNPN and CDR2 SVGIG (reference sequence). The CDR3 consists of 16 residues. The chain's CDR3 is CAWSLGGLQTDSPLHF. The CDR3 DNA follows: TGTGCCTGGAGCTTAGGGGGCCTCCAAACTGATTCACCCCTCCACTTT. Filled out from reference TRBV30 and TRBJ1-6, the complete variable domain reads SQTIHQWPATLVQPVGSPLSLECTVEGTSNPNLYWYRQAAGRGLQLLFYSVGIGQISSEVPQNLSASRPQDRQFILSSKKLLLSDSGFYLCAWSLGGLQTDSPLHFGNGTRLTVT.

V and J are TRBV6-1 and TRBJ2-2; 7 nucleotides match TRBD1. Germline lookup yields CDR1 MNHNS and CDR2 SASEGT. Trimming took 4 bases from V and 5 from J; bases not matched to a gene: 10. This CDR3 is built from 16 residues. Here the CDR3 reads CASSALSGRGTGELFF. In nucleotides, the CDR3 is TGTGCCAGCAGTGCACTTTCGGGCAGGGGGACCGGGGAGCTGTTTTTT.

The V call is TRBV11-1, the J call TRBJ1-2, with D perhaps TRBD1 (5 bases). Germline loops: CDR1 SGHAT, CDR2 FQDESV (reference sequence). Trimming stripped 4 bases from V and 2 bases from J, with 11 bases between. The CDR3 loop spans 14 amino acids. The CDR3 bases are TGTGCCAGCAGCTATCAGGGAAGCAACTATGGCTACACCTTC. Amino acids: CASSYQGSNYGYTF.

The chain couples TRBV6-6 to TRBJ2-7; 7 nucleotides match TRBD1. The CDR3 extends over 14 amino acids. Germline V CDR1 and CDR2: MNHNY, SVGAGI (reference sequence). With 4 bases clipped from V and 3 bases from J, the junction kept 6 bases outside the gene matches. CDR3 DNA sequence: TGTGCCAGCAGTTCCCGGGACAGATACTACGAGCAGTACGTC. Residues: CASSSRDRYYEQYV.

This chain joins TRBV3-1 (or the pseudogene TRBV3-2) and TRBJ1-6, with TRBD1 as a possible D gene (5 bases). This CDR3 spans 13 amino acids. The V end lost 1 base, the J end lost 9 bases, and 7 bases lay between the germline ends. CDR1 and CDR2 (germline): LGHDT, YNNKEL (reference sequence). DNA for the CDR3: TGTGCCAGCAGCCAAGTGGGGGGTTCACCCCTCCACTTT. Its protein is CASSQVGGSPLHF.

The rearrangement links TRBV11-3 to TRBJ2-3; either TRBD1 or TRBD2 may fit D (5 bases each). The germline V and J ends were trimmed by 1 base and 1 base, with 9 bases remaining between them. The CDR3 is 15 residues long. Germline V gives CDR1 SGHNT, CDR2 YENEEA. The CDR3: CASSLGDRRTDTQYF. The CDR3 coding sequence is TGTGCCAGCAGCTTAGGGGACCGGCGCACAGATACGCAGTATTTT.

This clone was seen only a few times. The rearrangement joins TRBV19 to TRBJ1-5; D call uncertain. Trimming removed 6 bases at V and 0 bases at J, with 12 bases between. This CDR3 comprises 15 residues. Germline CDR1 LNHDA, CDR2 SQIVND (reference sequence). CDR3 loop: CASRSAINSNQPQHF. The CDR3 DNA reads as TGTGCCAGTAGAAGTGCGATTAATAGCAATCAGCCCCAGCATTTT.

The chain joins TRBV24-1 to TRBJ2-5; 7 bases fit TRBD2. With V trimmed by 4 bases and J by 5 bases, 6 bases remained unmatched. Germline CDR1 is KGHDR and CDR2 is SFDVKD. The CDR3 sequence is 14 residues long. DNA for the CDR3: TGTGCCACCAGTGACACAGAGGGAGGGGAGACCCAGTACTTC. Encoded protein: CATSDTEGGETQYF.

CDR3 nucleotide sequence: TGTGCCAGCAGCGTACTGACAGGGGGATTAGGCTACACCTTC. Its protein is CASSVLTGGLGYTF. This chain uses TRBV9 with TRBJ1-2, with TRBD1 identical over 9 bases. CDR3 size: 14 residues. V dropped 1 base and J dropped 8; count of bases not matched to a gene: 6. CDR1 SGDLS and CDR2 YYNGEE come from the germline V gene.

Written as DNA, the CDR3 is TGTGCCAGTAGTGAGTACAGGGTAGTTGGCAATCAGCCCCAGCATTTT. Translating it yields CASSEYRVVGNQPQHF. The chain employs TRBV19 and TRBJ1-5, with TRBD1 as a possible D gene (6 bases). The germline gives CDR1 LNHDA, CDR2 SQIVND (reference sequence). V was cut by 5 bases and J by 2 bases, with 16 bases left in between. The CDR3 spans 16 residues.

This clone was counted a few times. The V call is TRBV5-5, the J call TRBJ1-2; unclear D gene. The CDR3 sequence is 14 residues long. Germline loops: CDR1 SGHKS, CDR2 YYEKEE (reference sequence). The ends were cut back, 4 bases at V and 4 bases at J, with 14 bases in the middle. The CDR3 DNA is TGTGCCAGCAGCCTACAGTCGGTCGGCTATGGCTACACCTTC. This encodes CASSLQSVGYGYTF.

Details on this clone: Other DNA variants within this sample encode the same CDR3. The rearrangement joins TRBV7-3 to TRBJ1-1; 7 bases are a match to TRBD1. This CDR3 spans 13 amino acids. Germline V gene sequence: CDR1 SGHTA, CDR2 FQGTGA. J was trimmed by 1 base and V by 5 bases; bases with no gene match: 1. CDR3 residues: CASSRDRNTEAFF. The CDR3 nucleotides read TGTGCCAGCAGCAGGGACAGGAACACTGAAGCTTTCTTT.